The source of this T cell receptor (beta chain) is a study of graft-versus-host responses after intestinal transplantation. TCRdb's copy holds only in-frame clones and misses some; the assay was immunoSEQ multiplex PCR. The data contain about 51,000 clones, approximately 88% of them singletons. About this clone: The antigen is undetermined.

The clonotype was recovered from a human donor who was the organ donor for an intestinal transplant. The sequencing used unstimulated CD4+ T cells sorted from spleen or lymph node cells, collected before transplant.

As DNA, the CDR3 is TGTGCCAGCAGTTTTGACAGTTATTATAGCAATCAGCCCCAGCATTTT. This codes for CASSFDSYYSNQPQHF. The chain is built from TRBV28 and TRBJ1-5; tentative D call: TRBD1 (5 bases). The CDR3 is 16 residues long. Trimming stripped 3 bases from V and 0 bases from J, with 12 bases between. Germline values: CDR1 MDHEN, CDR2 SYDVKM.